Here is one TCR beta chain with its context. Its antigen is undetermined. In germline, CDR1 is LNHNV, CDR2 YYDKDF (reference sequence). The V gene end was trimmed by 1 base and the J gene end by 3 bases; junction bases not matched to a gene: 1. The CDR3 covers 14 residues. The record originates from a study of shared clonotypes between healthy human individuals. Study-level points and caveats: Naive CD4 clonotypes were shared across a handful of donors at around 5.4%.

Libraries were prepared by immunoSEQ multiplex PCR; TCRdb keeps only in-frame clonotypes and omits some of them. The profile shows millions of clones, more than 80% of them singletons. The receptor comes from a man aged 18 to 29 in good health. The rearrangement links TRBV15 to TRBJ1-2; 8 bases map to TRBD1. The sample consisted of naive CD4+ T cells sorted from blood. Subset meaning: CD45RA+ positively selected. The DNA of the CDR3 is TGTGCCACCAGCAGAGCGGACAGGGACTATGGCTACACCTTC. The encoded protein is CATSRADRDYGYTF. Full variable domain (missing parts from reference TRBV15 and TRBJ1-2): DAMVIQNPRYQVTQFGKPVTLSCSQTLNHNVMYWYQQKSSQAPKLLFHYYDKDFNNEADTPDNFQSRRPNTSFCFLDIRSPGLGDTAMYLCATSRADRDYGYTFGSGTRLTVV.